This T cell receptor (beta chain) was documented in a study of CD8 T cells in Susac syndrome. Germline V CDR1 and CDR2: SGHTA, FQGTGA. Trimming removed 4 bases from V and 6 bases from J, with 13 bases in between. The CDR3 has 14 amino acids. Sequencing of TCR beta drew on CD8+ and CD4+ T cells from blood. An amount of RNA that ranged from roughly 0.45 to 1 ug was reverse transcribed with random hexamers. TCR beta CDR3 was amplified by immunoSEQ covering 54 Vbeta and 13 Jbeta. TCRdb passed the immunoSEQ multiplex PCR reads through MiXCR, listing each CDR3 protein once. Of 150,000 to 200,000 distinct CDR3 sequences in the sample, approximately 95% are singletons; the top ten hold about 0.089%.

V usage is TRBV7-3 and J usage is TRBJ2-1; D may be TRBD1 (6 bases). Sequenced input: CD4+ T cells from PBMCs. This sequence was found in a human donor with multiple sclerosis. CDR3 loop: CASSSDRHFNEQFF. CDR3 DNA: TGTGCCAGCAGCTCGGACAGACATTTCAATGAGCAGTTCTTC.